This T cell receptor beta chain derives from a study of PD-L1 blockade in urothelial cancer. Study summary: Blood analysis occurred 3 weeks (second dose) and 6 weeks after treatment start.

Study-wide points: Clones that were tumor-associated expanded more in the blood of durable-benefit patients at 3 weeks. Better survival was predicted by below-median pretreatment blood TCR clonality.

Time point meaning: peripheral blood 6 weeks after treatment start. Details on this clone: Its antigen is still unknown.

Measured with immunoSEQ multiplex PCR; TCRdb has only the in-frame clones, and not every one. There are about 35,000 clones in the sample; around four fifths occur only once, and over 9.5% lies in the top ten. This TCR came from a man aged 40-55 years with urothelial cancer. The sample was PBMCs, taken around atezolizumab (anti-PD-L1) treatment.

In DNA, the CDR3 is TGTGCCAGCGGCGCTACTCTAGACAGGGCAATCGGGGAGCTGTTTTTT. It translates to CASGATLDRAIGELFF. This chain uses TRBV7-9 with TRBJ2-2; TRBD1 agrees at 7 bases. The CDR3 sequence is 16 residues long. Trimming removed 8 bases from V and 7 bases from J; junction bases left unmatched: 16. Germline loops: CDR1 SEHNR, CDR2 FQNEAQ (reference sequence). Together with reference TRBV7-9 and TRBJ2-2, the CDR3 gives the full variable domain: DTGVSQNPRHKITKRGQNVTFRCDPISEHNRLYWYRQTLGQGPEFLTYFQNEAQLEKSRLLSDRFSAERPKGSFSTLEIQRTEQGDSAMYLCASGATLDRAIGELFFGEGSRLTVL.